This T cell receptor beta chain was observed in a study of cytomegalovirus exposure and HLA in healthy donors. A multiplex PCR was run with 60 Vbeta primers and 13 Jbeta primers. The method was immunoSEQ multiplex PCR; TCRdb's version includes in-frame clones alone and lacks a portion of them. The sample records roughly 200,000 clones, approximately 86% being singletons. Trimming removed 5 bases from V and 4 bases from J; junction bases left unmatched: 4. Germline V gene sequence: CDR1 SGHNT, CDR2 YENEEA. The CDR3 runs to 15 residues. Study-wide results and caveats: A reported reduction in N-insertions relative to the 666-donor mean was seen in an Asian-associated ancestry cluster in a later analysis. Reports indicated that the classifier achieved high specificity and sensitivity in diagnosing cytomegalovirus status.

This clone was seen a handful of times. Its matching antigen is unknown. This rearrangement joins TRBV11-3 to TRBJ2-1, with 11 bases that match TRBD2. This TCR was recovered from a woman in her thirties in good health and CMV-seronegative. Sequenced: PBMCs. Here the CDR3 DNA reads TGTGCCAGCAGCGCGGGACTAGCGGAATACAATGAGCAGTTCTTC. Encoded protein: CASSAGLAEYNEQFF.